Given below is one T cell receptor beta chain in context. Other DNA sequences within the sample encode an identical CDR3. In the study's own analysis: Estimation of nucleated cell counts was performed using reference gene primer amplification. Clones were sequenced by immunoSEQ multiplex PCR, and TCRdb holds only the in-frame ones, with some missing. The V and J calls and the clone size are those of that table, but D and trimming were determined from the DNA. Altogether about 240,000 clones are present, around 87% being singletons, with the ten largest covering 3% to 4%. The sample originates from a study of blood T cell repertoires in COVID-19. The wider study: PBMCs, B-cell-depleted T cells, or T cells provided the cDNA or gDNA that made up the material.

V lost 1 base and J lost 4, with 5 bases in between. The CDR3 sequence is 11 residues long. CDR1 is GTSNPN and CDR2 is SVGIG in the germline V gene (reference sequence). The sample comprised PBMCs or T cells enriched from blood (not recorded which). The clonotype was recovered from a woman aged 40 to 50 with acute COVID-19. The V call is TRBV30, the J call TRBJ2-7; D is undetermined. The CDR3 here is CAWSGGYEQYF. The CDR3 nucleotides are TGTGCCTGGAGTGGAGGTTACGAGCAGTACTTC. The variable domain in full, with the rest retrieved from reference TRBV30 and TRBJ2-7, is SQTIHQWPATLVQPVGSPLSLECTVEGTSNPNLYWYRQAAGRGLQLLFYSVGIGQISSEVPQNLSASRPQDRQFILSSKKLLLSDSGFYLCAWSGGYEQYFGPGTRLTVT.